The sequence of this T cell receptor (beta chain) was determined in a study of T-cell memory formation after mild COVID-19. With 7 bases removed from V and 5 bases from J, the gap between germline ends came to 8 bases. The CDR3 consists of 12 residues. This clonotype was detected only a few times. From 5'RACE with constant-segment primers came TCR alpha and TCR beta cDNA libraries that carried sample barcodes and UMIs. TCRdb reanalysed the 5' RACE reads using MiXCR and keeps one entry per CDR3 protein. The sample holds 560,000 or so distinct CDR3 sequences, around 16% seen once. Sequenced sample: PBMCs or a T cell subset sorted from them (not recorded which). The origin of this receptor is an adult woman who had mild COVID-19 (a few samples of this study predate the infection). Cell type and time point are not known. The chain carries TRBV12-3 or TRBV12-4 and TRBJ2-2; a weak D match, TRBD2 (5 bases). The CDR3 is CASIGVTGELFF. CDR3 DNA sequence: TGTGCCAGCATCGGGGTGACCGGGGAGCTGTTTTTT.